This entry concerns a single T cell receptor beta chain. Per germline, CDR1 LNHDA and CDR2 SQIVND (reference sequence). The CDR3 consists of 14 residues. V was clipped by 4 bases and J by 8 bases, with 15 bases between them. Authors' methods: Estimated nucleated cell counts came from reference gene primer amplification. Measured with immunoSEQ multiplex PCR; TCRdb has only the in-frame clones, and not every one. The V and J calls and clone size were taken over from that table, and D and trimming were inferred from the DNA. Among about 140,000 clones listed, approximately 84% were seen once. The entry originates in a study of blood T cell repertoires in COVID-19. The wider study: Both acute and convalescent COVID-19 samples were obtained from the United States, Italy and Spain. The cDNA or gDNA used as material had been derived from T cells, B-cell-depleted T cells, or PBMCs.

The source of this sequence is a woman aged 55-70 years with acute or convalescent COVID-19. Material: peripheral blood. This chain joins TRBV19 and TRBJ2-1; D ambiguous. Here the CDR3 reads CASSRLERVDEQFF. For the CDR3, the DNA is TGTGCCAGTAGTAGGCTGGAGCGTGTGGATGAGCAGTTCTTC.